This T cell receptor beta chain was sequenced during a study of T cells after yellow fever vaccination. TCRdb used MiXCR to reprocess the 5' RACE reads, holding one entry per CDR3 protein. The sample records 300,000 to 400,000 distinct CDR3 sequences, around 11% being singletons. Study findings and constraints: Contamination of FACS-sorted repertoires by abundant clonotypes from the bulk population could occur. The booster saw the reappearance of most primary-vaccination clones (nearly 98% CD4, around 88% CD8). A small proportion of clonotypes was detected in both the CD4 and CD8 compartments.

This clonotype was observed a handful of times. The target antigen is unknown. The sample consisted of CD4+ T cells sorted from PBMCs, taken 45 days after the yellow fever booster vaccination. This TCR was recovered from a man in his late teens or twenties who received the YFV17D yellow fever vaccine.

CDR3: CASSYRQGVTDTQYF. Here the CDR3 DNA reads TGTGCCAGCAGTTACCGACAGGGGGTCACAGATACGCAGTATTTT. The gene calls are TRBV6-5 and TRBJ2-3, with 9 bases lining up with TRBD1. The CDR3 spans 15 residues. V dropped 2 bases and J dropped 2; count of bases not matched to a gene: 2. Per the germline V gene, CDR1 is MNHEY and CDR2 is SVGAGI.